This TCR beta chain was captured in a study of T-cell memory formation after mild COVID-19. J lost 2 bases, V lost 5 bases, and 6 bases had no gene match. The CDR3 is made up of 15 amino acids. Germline CDR1 SEHNR, CDR2 FQNEAQ (reference sequence). TCRdb recomputed calls from the 5' RACE reads with MiXCR, one row per CDR3 protein. The repertoire has about 560,000 distinct CDR3 sequences, about 20% of them found once; the top ten carry approximately 12%. This clonotype was seen a few times. The sequence came from an adult woman who had mild COVID-19 (a few samples of this study predate the infection). Cell type and time point are not known. The rearrangement joins TRBV7-9 to TRBJ2-5, with 9 bases that match TRBD2. Sequencing was performed on PBMCs or a T cell subset sorted from them (not recorded which). DNA for the CDR3: TGTGCCAGCAGCCCTCGACTAGCGGAACAAGAGACCCAGTACTTC. Amino acids: CASSPRLAEQETQYF.